The 16 T cell receptor beta chains in this list originate from one sample, sequenced in a study of early T cells in non-severe SARS-CoV-2 infection. TCRdb itself ran the 5' RACE reads through MiXCR, one entry per CDR3 protein. Among tens of thousands of distinct CDR3 sequences listed, approximately 13% were seen once. The source material was whole blood. The source is an adult who was a healthcare worker with PCR-confirmed SARS-CoV-2 infection or an uninfected control (not recorded which).

The rearrangement joins TRBV20-1 to TRBJ2-7, with a possible D match to TRBD1 (5 bases). CDR1 and CDR2 from the germline V gene are DFQATT and SNEGSKA (reference sequence). V was shortened by 3 bases and J by 0 bases, with 6 bases between the two germline ends. The CDR3 runs 12 residues. The CDR3 loop is CSARDNSYEQYF. The CDR3 DNA reads as TGCAGTGCTAGGGACAACTCCTACGAGCAGTACTTC.

This clonotype has only a few counts. The chain joins TRBV5-1 to TRBJ1-1; 7 positions agree with TRBD1. Germline CDR1 and CDR2: SGHRS and YFSETQ. The trim removed 2 bases at V and 4 bases at J, leaving 8 bases unmatched. There are 15 residues in the CDR3. Written as DNA, the CDR3 is TGCGCCAGCAGCTTATCTGACAGGGCTATCACTGAAGCTTTCTTT. Translating it yields CASSLSDRAITEAFF.

The V gene is TRBV11-2, the J gene TRBJ2-7; possible D gene TRBD1, 6 bases. There are 13 residues in the CDR3. V was shortened by 5 bases and J by 7 bases, with 15 bases between the two germline ends. Germline V gene data show CDR1 as SGHAT and CDR2 as FQNNGV. CDR3 in amino acids: CASSIRQAGEQYF. As DNA, the CDR3 is TGTGCCAGCAGCATCAGACAGGCTGGGGAGCAGTACTTC.

This clonotype turned up a few times. The chain combines TRBV20-1 with TRBJ1-1; D is ambiguous. V was cut by 4 bases and J by 10 bases, with 19 bases left in between. Germline assignment: CDR1 DFQATT and CDR2 SNEGSKA (reference sequence). The CDR3 has 13 residues. The CDR3 spells CSANPDGPPGAFF. The CDR3 nucleotides read TGCAGTGCTAATCCTGACGGCCCTCCAGGAGCTTTCTTT.

In its sample, this clonotype was seen a few times. The CDR3 sequence: CATSQGGPQHF. The CDR3 nucleotides read TGTGCCACCAGCCAGGGGGGGCCCCAGCATTTT. V gene TRBV15 combines with J gene TRBJ1-5; 7 bases agree with TRBD1. V lost 5 bases, J lost 9 bases, and 1 base stayed unmatched. The CDR3 sequence is 11 residues long. Germline loops: CDR1 LNHNV, CDR2 YYDKDF (reference sequence).

This clonotype was seen a handful of times. The CDR3 here is CSARSTDTQYF. The CDR3 DNA sequence: TGCAGTGCTAGATCTACAGATACGCAGTATTTT. V usage is TRBV20-1 and J usage is TRBJ2-3; D gene uncertain. The CDR3 totals 11 residues. Germline lookup yields CDR1 DFQATT and CDR2 SNEGSKA (reference sequence). Trimming pared 2 bases from V and 3 bases from J, leaving 3 bases between.

This clonotype was seen many times. The chain links TRBV9 to TRBJ2-6; no clear D gene. Germline CDR1 is SGDLS and CDR2 is YYNGEE. V shed 2 bases and J shed 4 bases, with 10 bases lying between them. The CDR3 is 15 amino acids. The CDR3 loop reads CASSVGGAGANVLTF. In nucleotides, the CDR3 is TGTGCCAGCAGCGTGGGTGGCGCCGGGGCCAACGTCCTGACTTTC.

This clonotype was seen more than once but under ten times. The genes are TRBV20-1 and TRBJ1-2, with D possibly matching TRBD1 (6 bases). The germline gives CDR1 DFQATT, CDR2 SNEGSKA (reference sequence). The CDR3 runs 13 residues. V was cut by 6 bases and J by 5 bases, with 16 bases left in between. DNA for the CDR3: TGCAGTGCACGGACAGATAGGAGTTATGGCTACACCTTC. Its translation: CSARTDRSYGYTF.

This clonotype was seen a few times. CDR3: CASSQDPYQMGRTDTQYF. The CDR3 coding sequence is TGCGCCAGCAGCCAAGACCCCTATCAGATGGGACGCACAGATACGCAGTATTTT. The rearrangement uses TRBV4-1 and TRBJ2-3; D is perhaps TRBD1 or TRBD2 (5 bases each). Germline CDR1 MGHRA, CDR2 YSYEKL. This CDR3 region has 18 residues. V lost 0 bases to trimming and J lost 1 base, with 17 bases between them.

This clonotype was recorded many times. This chain uses TRBV20-1 with TRBJ1-5; 10 positions match TRBD1. CDR1 is DFQATT, CDR2 SNEGSKA, per germline (reference sequence). The V segment lost 6 bases and the J segment 5 bases; nucleotides outside the gene matches: 7. CDR3 length equals 14 residues. The CDR3 protein is CSARQGAGDQPQHF. For the CDR3, the DNA is TGCAGTGCCCGACAGGGGGCTGGAGATCAGCCCCAGCATTTT.

The rearrangement uses TRBV6-2 or TRBV6-3 and TRBJ2-3; 7 bases map to TRBD2. The CDR3 sequence is 15 residues long. From germline, CDR1 is MNHEY and CDR2 SVGEGT. The trim removed 6 bases at V and 0 bases at J, leaving 6 bases unmatched. The CDR3 DNA sequence: TGTGCCAGCAGCCGACTAGCTCTTAGCACAGATACGCAGTATTTT. Translated, it gives CASSRLALSTDTQYF.

The chain recombines TRBV15 with TRBJ2-2; D is possibly TRBD2 (5 bases). The CDR3 is 14 residues long. The V and J ends lost 0 bases and 6 bases respectively, with 8 bases between them. CDR1 and CDR2 from the germline V gene are LNHNV and YYDKDF (reference sequence). The CDR3 nucleotides are TGTGCCACCAGCAGAGATCTGGGAGCCGGGGAGCTGTTTTTT. The encoded protein is CATSRDLGAGELFF.

This clonotype was counted many times. The chain has TRBV7-2 and TRBJ2-7; weak D call: TRBD2 (6 bases). V was clipped by 5 bases and J by 4 bases, with 12 bases between them. Germline assignment: CDR1 SGHTA and CDR2 FQGNSA. CDR3 size: 13 residues. The CDR3 reads CASSAAGGYEQYF. CDR3 DNA sequence: TGTGCCAGCAGCGCCGCTGGGGGGTACGAGCAGTACTTC.

This clonotype was seen repeatedly, ten times or more. The J gene is TRBJ2-7, the V gene TRBV7-2; D is undetermined. The CDR3 length is 13 residues. With 1 base removed from V and 3 bases from J, the gap between germline ends came to 7 bases. The germline CDR1 and CDR2 sequences are SGHTA and FQGNSA. In DNA, the CDR3 is TGTGCCAGCAGCTTAGGACTGAACTACGAGCAGTACTTC. Translating it yields CASSLGLNYEQYF.

This clonotype was seen repeatedly, ten times or more. The chain's CDR3 is CSARSWTDSSYEQYF. The CDR3 DNA is TGCAGTGCTAGGTCGTGGACGGACAGCTCCTACGAGCAGTACTTC. V is TRBV20-1 and J is TRBJ2-7; D is perhaps TRBD1 (6 bases). This CDR3 contains 15 residues. The V gene lost 3 bases and the J gene lost 0 bases, with 15 bases spanning the gap. Germline V gives CDR1 DFQATT, CDR2 SNEGSKA (reference sequence).

The rearrangement links TRBV11-2 to TRBJ2-1, with D hard to call. Deletions cut 2 bases from V and 0 bases from J, with 8 bases between. The CDR3 loop spans 15 amino acids. From germline, CDR1 is SGHAT and CDR2 FQNNGV. The CDR3 sequence is CASSLSPSSYNEQFF. CDR3 coding DNA: TGTGCCAGCAGCTTATCCCCGAGCTCCTACAATGAGCAGTTCTTC. Drawing the rest from reference TRBV11-2 and TRBJ2-1, the complete variable domain is EAGVAQSPRYKIIEKRQSVAFWCNPISGHATLYWYQQILGQGPKLLIQFQNNGVVDDSQLPKDRFSAERLKGVDSTLKIQPAKLEDSAVYLCASSLSPSSYNEQFFGPGTRLTVL.